The T cell receptor (beta chain) under discussion was sequenced for a study of CD8 T cells in ankylosing spondylitis. About this clonotype: Its antigen is not identified.

TCRdb passed the 5' RACE reads through MiXCR, listing each CDR3 protein once. The profile shows around 440,000 distinct CDR3 sequences, under 20% of them singletons. Germline V gives CDR1 SGHVS, CDR2 FQNEAQ. The CDR3 runs to 18 residues. V shed 5 bases and J 9 bases; nucleotides not matched to a gene: 16. General study findings and limits: Reported data indicate significant enrichment of disease-linked clones within matched ankylosing spondylitis synovial fluid. Among TCR beta sequences, a motif of fewer than 10 highly homologous variants appeared characteristic of ankylosing spondylitis blood.

Material for sequencing was blood, either unsorted or a sorted T cell fraction (not recorded which). The V gene is TRBV7-8, the J gene TRBJ2-1; 13 positions agree with TRBD2. The TCR was taken from a male donor with ankylosing spondylitis. CDR3 protein: CASSRPFLLAGGLSEQFF. The CDR3 region has the DNA TGTGCCAGCAGCCGACCATTTTTACTAGCGGGAGGGCTAAGTGAGCAGTTCTTC.